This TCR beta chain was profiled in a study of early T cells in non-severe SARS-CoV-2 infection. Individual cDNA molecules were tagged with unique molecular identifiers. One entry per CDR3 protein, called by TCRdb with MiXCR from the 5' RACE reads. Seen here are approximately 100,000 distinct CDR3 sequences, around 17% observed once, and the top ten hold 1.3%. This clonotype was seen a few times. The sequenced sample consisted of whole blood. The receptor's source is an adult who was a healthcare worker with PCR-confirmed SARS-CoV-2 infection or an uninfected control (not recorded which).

The DNA for the CDR3 is TGTGCCAGCAGCCATGGGGGACTAGCGGGATTTCGGGGCGGGGAGCTGTTTTTT. Protein product: CASSHGGLAGFRGGELFF. The chain recombines TRBV7-6 with TRBJ2-2; TRBD2 agrees at 13 bases. Trimming removed 5 bases from V and 7 bases from J; junction bases left unmatched: 13. From germline, CDR1 is SGHVS and CDR2 FNYEAQ. This CDR3 is 18 amino acids long.